This T cell receptor beta chain was recovered during a study of response to subunit inactivated influenza vaccine. Germline trimming cut 6 bases from V and 8 bases from J; bases unmatched to any gene: 10. The CDR3 has 13 amino acids. Germline assignment: CDR1 DFQATT and CDR2 SNEGSKA (reference sequence). TCRdb re-called the RT-PCR reads with MiXCR, one entry per CDR3 protein. This sample has roughly 540,000 distinct CDR3 sequences; around 25% occur once, and the top ten carry approximately 3%. The same data also contributed to another study, on T cells expressing NK-cell markers. That source reports: Scientists made TCR beta cDNA using 5'RACE template switching with UMIs.

The rearrangement uses TRBV20-1 and TRBJ1-2, with 9 bases identical to TRBD1. The starting material was CD4+ T cells sorted from PBMCs, obtained 11 to 12 days after vaccination. This TCR came from a man in his fifties or sixties who received an inactivated influenza vaccine. The CDR3 DNA reads as TGCAGTGCCCGGGAACAGGGGGCGCGGGGCTACACCTTC. As protein: CSAREQGARGYTF.